The clone carrying this TCR beta chain was seen a single time. Antigen: not known. These data belong to a study of vaccination effects on CD4 cells after COVID-19. Study results and limitations: Late in the post-vaccination period, infection-induced and vaccine-induced clones underwent marked clonal contraction.

CDR3 size: 15 residues. CDR1 and CDR2 (germline): SGHRS, YFSETQ. With 3 bases removed from V and 0 bases from J, the gap between germline ends came to 10 bases. The repertoire was sequenced with immunoSEQ multiplex PCR; TCRdb's copy has only in-frame clones and lacks some. There are more than 35,000 clones in the sample; around 69% occur only once, and approximately 17% lies in the top ten. Within the ViraFEST assay, antigen-specific CD4+ T cells underwent expansion with viral peptide pools prior to sequencing. It was after roughly 11 days of culture that CD4+ T cells were isolated. A PCR test confirmed that the person had SARS-CoV-2 infection between March and December 2020. IL-2 medium was substituted for half the medium on days 3 and 7.

The chain has TRBV5-1 and TRBJ2-1, with D perhaps matching TRBD2 (6 bases). The clonotype was recovered from a human donor who had a prior SARS-CoV-2 infection. This sample comprised CD4+ T cells from PBMCs cultured with HCoV-NL63 spike peptides, obtained before COVID-19 vaccination. This chain's CDR3 is CASSSGGSSYNEQFF. The CDR3 nucleotides are TGCGCCAGCAGCTCCGGAGGGAGCTCCTACAATGAGCAGTTCTTC.